The T cell receptor (beta chain) described here comes from a study of blood T cell repertoires in COVID-19. Study-wide context: Samples representing acute and convalescent COVID-19 were sourced from the United States, Italy and Spain. T cells, B-cell-depleted T cells, or PBMCs provided the cDNA or gDNA that served as material.

CDR3 size: 18 residues. CDR1 is LNHDA, CDR2 SQIVND, per germline (reference sequence). The junction had 12 bases not matched to a gene; V was cut back by 4 bases and J by 1 base. This clone was picked up one time. Original analysis: Researchers report that nucleated cell counts were estimated from reference gene primer amplification. Repertoires were generated with immunoSEQ multiplex PCR, while TCRdb's copy carries only in-frame clones and drops some. V, J and clone size derive from that table, while D and trimming were established from the DNA sequence. The profile shows under 150,000 clones, about 85% of them singletons.

This TCR was recovered from a human donor in a cohort sampled during active COVID-19. Sample: peripheral blood. The V call is TRBV19, the J call TRBJ1-1; 10 positions agree with TRBD1. The CDR3 reads CASSTPSGQGSWNTEAFF. The DNA for the CDR3 is TGTGCCAGTAGTACACCCTCGGGACAGGGGAGTTGGAACACTGAAGCTTTCTTT.